This passage covers 16 T cell receptor beta chains from one sample sequenced in a study of cytomegalovirus exposure and HLA in healthy donors. Primers: 60 Vbeta forward and 13 Jbeta reverse. The method was immunoSEQ multiplex PCR; TCRdb's version includes in-frame clones alone and lacks a portion of them. The repertoire holds about 240,000 clones, with 78% as singletons. Material: PBMCs. The source of these receptors is a boy between 10 and 17 years old in good health and CMV-seronegative.

V is TRBV11-2 and J is TRBJ1-2; 11 bases match TRBD1. This CDR3 comprises 15 residues. V gave up 4 bases and J gave up 4 bases; unmatched junction bases: 5. Germline loops: CDR1 SGHAT, CDR2 FQNNGV. The CDR3 spells CASSSGTGGFYGYTF. The CDR3 nucleotides read TGTGCCAGCAGCTCCGGGACAGGGGGATTCTATGGCTACACCTTC.

The gene calls are TRBV15 and TRBJ2-7; TRBD1 matches 7 bases. V shed 0 bases and J 6 bases; nucleotides not matched to a gene: 14. The CDR3 is made up of 17 amino acids. Per germline, CDR1 LNHNV and CDR2 YYDKDF (reference sequence). The CDR3 region is CATSRDRARQGIGEQYF. The CDR3 bases are TGTGCCACCAGCAGAGACCGGGCGAGACAGGGAATAGGCGAGCAGTACTTC.

The V gene is TRBV14, the J gene TRBJ1-1; TRBD1 matches 7 bases. CDR1 is SGHDN and CDR2 is FVKESK in the germline V gene. CDR3 length: 17 residues. V gave up 4 bases and J gave up 6 bases; unmatched junction bases: 17. The DNA of the CDR3 is TGTGCCAGCAGCCTAGGCCGTGTGGCGGGCAGGGGGTCTGAAGCTTTCTTT. Translating it yields CASSLGRVAGRGSEAFF.

The V call is TRBV15, the J call TRBJ2-7; D uncertain. V lost 1 base and J 1 base, leaving 5 bases between the germline ends. From germline, CDR1 is LNHNV and CDR2 YYDKDF (reference sequence). CDR3 length: 13 amino acids. The chain's CDR3 is CATSRGASYEQYF. The DNA of the CDR3 is TGTGCCACCAGCAGAGGCGCATCCTACGAGCAGTACTTC.

J is TRBJ1-2 and V is TRBV19; D is undetermined. V shed 0 bases and J shed 0 bases, with 8 bases lying between them. Germline lookup yields CDR1 LNHDA and CDR2 SQIVND (reference sequence). The CDR3 spans 15 residues. The CDR3: CASSIDPGANYGYTF. The CDR3 DNA follows: TGTGCCAGTAGTATAGATCCCGGAGCTAACTATGGCTACACCTTC. Complete variable domain (other parts from reference TRBV19 and TRBJ1-2): DGGITQSPKYLFRKEGQNVTLSCEQNLNHDAMYWYRQDPGQGLRLIYYSQIVNDFQKGDIAEGYSVSREKKESFPLTVTSAQKNPTAFYLCASSIDPGANYGYTFGSGTRLTVV.

The V gene is TRBV29-1, the J gene TRBJ2-2, with a tentative D call TRBD2 (6 bases). The germline V and J ends were trimmed by 0 bases and 6 bases, with 11 bases remaining between them. From germline, CDR1 is SQVTM and CDR2 ANQGSEA. There are 14 residues in the CDR3. In nucleotides, the CDR3 is TGCAGCGTTGAAGATCCCCCTAGCGCCGGGGAGCTGTTTTTT. Residues: CSVEDPPSAGELFF.

The chain recombines TRBV7-2 with TRBJ2-7, with TRBD1 matching 7 bases. Germline assignment: CDR1 SGHTA and CDR2 FQGNSA. The CDR3 has 14 amino acids. After removal of 5 bases from V and 1 base from J, the junction contained 5 bases not matched to a gene. CDR3 sequence reads: CASSNWDSSYEQYF. The DNA of the CDR3 is TGTGCCAGCAGCAATTGGGACAGTTCCTACGAGCAGTACTTC.

Only one count was recorded for this clone. The V call is TRBV21-1, the J call TRBJ2-5; the table's TRBD2 call for D was not verified on the DNA. TRBV21-1 is listed as a pseudogene. The CDR3 has 13 residues. DNA of the CDR3: TGTGCCAGCAGCAAAGTGGGAGATTGGGCCCAGTACTTC. This sequence encodes CASSKVGDWAQYF.

This clone has only one observation. The chain carries TRBV5-1 and TRBJ2-7, with TRBD1 matching over 7 bases. The trim removed 0 bases at V and 7 bases at J, leaving 7 bases unmatched. Per the germline V gene, CDR1 is SGHRS and CDR2 is YFSETQ. The CDR3 is 14 residues long. The CDR3 DNA follows: TGCGCCAGCAGCTTGGATATGACAGGGAAGGAGCAGTACTTC. Encoded protein: CASSLDMTGKEQYF.

The genes are TRBV5-1 and TRBJ2-7; 12 nucleotides match TRBD2. J was trimmed by 7 bases and V by 4 bases; bases with no gene match: 12. Germline CDR1 SGHRS, CDR2 YFSETQ. The CDR3 is 16 amino acids. The CDR3 protein is CASSVRRLAGVGEQYF. The DNA for the CDR3 is TGCGCCAGCAGCGTGAGGCGACTAGCGGGAGTTGGGGAGCAGTACTTC.

The V gene is TRBV9, the J gene TRBJ1-3, with D perhaps matching TRBD1 (5 bases). V shed 1 base and J shed 0 bases, with 8 bases lying between them. CDR1 SGDLS and CDR2 YYNGEE come from the germline V gene. This CDR3 is 15 amino acids long. The CDR3: CASSVSGLSGNTIYF. CDR3 nucleotides: TGTGCCAGCAGCGTATCGGGACTCTCTGGAAACACCATATATTTT.

The rearrangement links TRBV6-5 to TRBJ1-2; D unclear. V lost 0 bases, J lost 8 bases, and 13 bases lay in between. The CDR3 extends over 14 amino acids. CDR1 is MNHEY, CDR2 SVGAGI, per germline. The CDR3 DNA sequence: TGTGCCAGCAGTTACTCTGTCAGTTCACGCGGCTACACCTTC. As protein: CASSYSVSSRGYTF.

The gene calls are TRBV7-2 and TRBJ2-7; TRBD2 matches 8 bases. Germline values: CDR1 SGHTA, CDR2 FQGNSA. The ends lost 2 bases at V and 5 bases at J; junction bases unmatched: 2. The CDR3 contains 13 residues. The CDR3 region has the DNA TGTGCCAGCAGCTTACAGCGGGGGAACGAGCAGTACTTC. This codes for CASSLQRGNEQYF.

This chain joins TRBV5-6 and TRBJ1-5, with TRBD1 as a possible D gene (6 bases). V lost 3 bases, J lost 3 bases, and 22 bases lay in between. Germline V gene lookup returns CDR1 SGHDT and CDR2 YYEEEE. The CDR3 is made up of 18 amino acids. The CDR3 loop reads CASSSADSGRGLNQPQHF. The CDR3, as DNA: TGTGCCAGCAGCTCTGCAGATTCCGGCAGGGGCCTCAATCAGCCCCAGCATTTT.

The chain carries TRBV14 and TRBJ2-7; 8 nucleotides match TRBD1. CDR3 length: 16 residues. Germline V gives CDR1 SGHDN, CDR2 FVKESK. After removal of 5 bases from V and 0 bases from J, the junction contained 9 bases not matched to a gene. CDR3 sequence reads: CASSSGQGMISYEQYF. The CDR3 DNA follows: TGTGCCAGCAGCAGTGGACAGGGAATGATCTCCTACGAGCAGTACTTC.

This chain uses TRBV7-3 with TRBJ1-2; 8 bases are a match to TRBD1. Germline V gene sequence: CDR1 SGHTA, CDR2 FQGTGA. CDR3 size: 13 residues. V lost 4 bases, J lost 8 bases, and 6 bases stayed unmatched. The CDR3 nucleotides read TGTGCCAGCAGCTCTGACGACAGGGGCGGCTACACCTTC. This gives the protein CASSSDDRGGYTF.